The 30 T cell receptor beta chains presented below share a single source sample, sequenced in a study of CD8+CD57+ T cells in acquired aplastic anemia. Only patients with CD8+CD57+ cell expansion on flow cytometry were chosen for sequencing. The TCR beta profiling, which covered VDJ combination and CDR3 sequence, was carried out using genomic DNA as the template. TCRdb re-called the reads with MiXCR, one entry per CDR3 protein. This sample has roughly 190,000 distinct CDR3 sequences; roughly half occur once, and the top ten carry around 9.7%. Source material: sorted CD4+, CD8+, or CD8+CD57+ T cells (not recorded which) from PBMCs. These receptors originate from a human donor with aplastic anemia.

V is TRBV9 and J is TRBJ2-2; D not resolved. The CDR3 loop spans 17 amino acids. V dropped 1 base and J dropped 0 bases, with 13 bases sitting between them. The V gene's germline CDR1 is SGDLS and CDR2 YYNGEE. In DNA form, the CDR3 reads TGTGCCAGCAGCGTATCCCCCAGGCCCCCGAACACCGGGGAGCTGTTTTTT. Amino acid sequence: CASSVSPRPPNTGELFF.

Notes on this clonotype: The conserved final phenylalanine or tryptophan is absent from the CDR3, which likely points to a read error. This chain joins TRBV19 and TRBJ1-2; D might be TRBD1 (5 bases). V lost 8 bases, J lost 4 bases, and 14 bases lay in between. The CDR3 runs 13 residues. The V gene's germline CDR1 is LNHDA and CDR2 SQIVND (reference sequence). The CDR3 region is CASGTSPIYGYTL. In nucleotides, the CDR3 is TGTGCCAGTGGGACGAGTCCTATCTATGGCTACACCCTC.

This clonotype was detected many times. The rearrangement joins TRBV2 to TRBJ1-6; D gene ambiguous. Deletions cut 5 bases from V and 7 bases from J, with 15 bases between. The CDR3 sequence is 15 residues long. Germline V gives CDR1 SNHLY, CDR2 FYNNEI. This chain's CDR3 is CASSSLGQGNSPLHF. The CDR3 bases are TGTGCCAGCAGTTCCCTCGGGCAAGGGAATTCACCCCTCCACTTT.

The table lists this clonotype with a few counts. This rearrangement joins TRBV5-1 to TRBJ2-1; 10 bases align to TRBD2. CDR3 length: 16 residues. Germline lookup yields CDR1 SGHRS and CDR2 YFSETQ. V gave up 4 bases and J gave up 8 bases; unmatched junction bases: 12. The CDR3 DNA follows: TGCGCCAGCAGCCCCGGGTCTAGCGGGAGTAGATATGAGCAGTTCTTC. It specifies CASSPGSSGSRYEQFF.

The genes are TRBV6-1 and TRBJ1-6; TRBD1 is a possible D gene (6 bases). Germline-derived CDR1 and CDR2 are MNHNS and SASEGT. V lost 10 bases and J 5 bases, leaving 12 bases between the germline ends. CDR3 length: 13 amino acids. The CDR3 nucleotides read TGTGCCACCGGAGGGGGGAATAATTCACCCCTCCACTTT. Amino acids: CATGGGNNSPLHF.

This clonotype appeared once. The J gene is TRBJ2-2, the V gene TRBV9, with 7 bases that match TRBD2. V trimming: 1 base; J trimming: 0 bases; junction bases outside the gene matches: 0. The CDR3 length is 15 residues. CDR1 and CDR2 from the germline V gene are SGDLS and YYNGEE. CDR3 sequence (DNA): TGTGCCAGCAGCGTACTAGCGGCGAACACCGGGGAGCTGTTTTTT. The encoded protein is CASSVLAANTGELFF. Based on the CDR3 plus reference TRBV9 and TRBJ2-2, the full variable domain is DSGVTQTPKHLITATGQRVTLRCSPRSGDLSVYWYQQSLDQGLQFLIQYYNGEERAKGNILERFSAQQFPDLHSELNLSSLELGDSALYFCASSVLAANTGELFFGEGSRLTVL.

The rearrangement joins TRBV24-1 to TRBJ2-1; 9 bases agree with TRBD1. This CDR3 comprises 16 residues. The V and J ends lost 3 bases and 3 bases, in that order; junction bases with no gene match: 5. CDR1 is KGHDR and CDR2 is SFDVKD in the germline V gene. Here the CDR3 DNA reads TGTGCCACCAGTGATAATCCGGGACAGGGCTACAATGAGCAGTTCTTC. Encoded protein: CATSDNPGQGYNEQFF.

This clonotype occurred many times. The chain links TRBV5-5 to TRBJ1-5; the D gene is possibly TRBD1 (5 bases). The CDR3 spans 13 residues. Germline CDR1 SGHKS, CDR2 YYEKEE (reference sequence). V lost 3 bases, J lost 4 bases, and 8 bases lay in between. In DNA, the CDR3 is TGTGCCAGCAGCTCCCAGGGAAATCAGCCCCAGCATTTT. It yields the protein CASSSQGNQPQHF.

At least ten counts were recorded for this clonotype. This chain uses TRBV7-3 with TRBJ2-3; 11 nucleotides match TRBD1. The CDR3 sequence is 14 residues long. The V gene end was trimmed by 3 bases and the J gene end by 9 bases; junction bases not matched to a gene: 5. In germline, CDR1 is SGHTA, CDR2 FQGTGA. CDR3 residues: CASSFGTGGWTQYF. Here the CDR3 DNA reads TGTGCCAGCAGCTTTGGGACAGGGGGTTGGACGCAGTATTTT.

This clonotype was observed a few times. The V gene is TRBV18, the J gene TRBJ1-4; tentatively, D is TRBD1 (5 bases). Germline V gene sequence: CDR1 KGHSH, CDR2 LQKENI. There are 16 residues in the CDR3. Trimming left V 3 bases short and J 5 bases short, with 16 bases between. CDR3 in DNA: TGTGCCAGCTCACCGCCCCCCGACAGAGGAAATGAAAAACTGTTTTTT. Translated: CASSPPPDRGNEKLFF.

A remark on this clonotype: This could be a read error, since a much larger clone is one nucleotide away. The genes are TRBV18 and TRBJ2-5; D not certain. Germline loops: CDR1 KGHSH, CDR2 LQKENI. The CDR3 runs 14 residues. As DNA, the CDR3 is TGTGCCAGCTCACCATCGAGCCTCCAAGAGGCCCAGTACTTC. It yields the protein CASSPSSLQEAQYF.

J is TRBJ2-1 and V is TRBV6-1; D call uncertain. The V gene's germline CDR1 is MNHNS and CDR2 SASEGT. The CDR3 consists of 15 residues. The ends were cut back, 6 bases at V and 1 base at J, with 13 bases in the middle. This chain's CDR3 is CASRLSDPSYNEQFF. CDR3 coding DNA: TGTGCCAGCAGACTTTCGGACCCGTCCTACAATGAGCAGTTCTTC.

The chain is built from TRBV7-6 and TRBJ2-7, with 7 bases aligning to TRBD2. The CDR3 has 12 amino acids. Unmatched junction bases numbered 4, after V lost 5 bases and J lost 6 bases. Per the germline V gene, CDR1 is SGHVS and CDR2 is FNYEAQ. The CDR3: CASSLERGEQYF. The CDR3 DNA reads TGTGCCAGCAGCCTAGAGCGGGGCGAGCAGTACTTC.

The chain combines TRBV10-3 with TRBJ2-7; TRBD2 aligns across 7 bases. The germline V gene encodes CDR1 ENHRY and CDR2 SYGVKD. The CDR3 spans 14 residues. After removal of 3 bases from V and 2 bases from J, the junction contained 4 bases not matched to a gene. The CDR3 DNA reads TGTGCCATCAGTGATCTAGCGGTAACCTACGAGCAGTACTTC. Residues: CAISDLAVTYEQYF.

The rearrangement links TRBV7-2 to TRBJ1-1; the D is unclear. The V end was cut by 2 bases, the J end by 11 bases, with 9 bases between. The germline gives CDR1 SGHTA, CDR2 FQGNSA. The CDR3 consists of 11 residues. As DNA, the CDR3 is TGTGCCAGCAGCTTATCCGAGTGGGCTTTCTTT. It yields the protein CASSLSEWAFF.

This clonotype was counted ten times or more. This sequence joins TRBV5-1 and TRBJ1-2; D may be TRBD1 (5 bases). The V and J ends lost 4 bases and 3 bases respectively, with 13 bases between them. CDR3 size: 14 residues. Per the germline V gene, CDR1 is SGHRS and CDR2 is YFSETQ. The DNA for the CDR3 is TGCGCCAGCAGCCCAGGGTTTTCCGACTATGGCTACACCTTC. As protein: CASSPGFSDYGYTF.

This clonotype showed up many times. The V and J genes are TRBV7-2 and TRBJ2-1, with D perhaps assigned TRBD1 or TRBD2 (6 bases each). Between the trimmed V and J ends, which lost 2 bases and 10 bases, there was a span of 18 bases. Germline lookup yields CDR1 SGHTA and CDR2 FQGNSA. The CDR3 length is 15 residues. The CDR3 DNA follows: TGTGCCAGCAGCTTATCCCCGTGGGGGGCAAGGGAGCAGTTCTTC. It encodes CASSLSPWGAREQFF.

V is TRBV6-5 and J is TRBJ1-1; D is perhaps TRBD1 (5 bases). CDR1 is MNHEY, CDR2 SVGAGI, per germline. CDR3 size: 12 residues. The V gene lost 3 bases and the J gene lost 6 bases, with 8 bases spanning the gap. CDR3 in amino acids: CASSYRGAEAFF. The CDR3 nucleotides read TGTGCCAGCAGTTATCGGGGCGCTGAAGCTTTCTTT.

A few counts support this clonotype. V gene TRBV29-1 combines with J gene TRBJ1-1; no reliable D call. Germline CDR1 is SQVTM and CDR2 is ANQGSEA. Trimming stripped 8 bases from V and 0 bases from J, with 16 bases between. The CDR3 has 14 amino acids. The DNA for the CDR3 is TGCAGCTTGCTCCCAGGCCCCATGAACACTGAAGCTTTCTTT. This translates into CSLLPGPMNTEAFF.

This clonotype was recorded many times. This CDR3 is CASSQDRNGGGGGEQYF. The CDR3, as DNA: TGTGCCAGCAGCCAAGATAGGAACGGGGGAGGGGGCGGCGAGCAGTACTTC. The rearrangement links TRBV4-2 to TRBJ2-7, with D perhaps assigned TRBD1 or TRBD2 (7 bases each). The germline V and J ends were trimmed by 0 bases and 6 bases, with 21 bases remaining between them. Germline V lookup: CDR1 LGHNA, CDR2 YNFKEQ. The CDR3 has 17 residues.

This clonotype was found many times. The V gene is TRBV19, the J gene TRBJ2-2; TRBD2 might be the D (6 bases). V was shortened by 5 bases and J by 0 bases, with 13 bases between the two germline ends. From germline, CDR1 is LNHDA and CDR2 SQIVND (reference sequence). The CDR3 has 16 residues. Here the CDR3 DNA reads TGTGCCAGTAGTCCCCGTTGGGGGGCGAACACCGGGGAGCTGTTTTTT. It is translated as CASSPRWGANTGELFF.

This clonotype occurred once. The rearrangement links TRBV20-1 to TRBJ2-3, with 7 bases that match TRBD2. CDR1 is DFQATT, CDR2 SNEGSKA, per germline (reference sequence). The length of the CDR3 is 14 residues. V shed 0 bases, J shed 9 bases, and the junction held 9 bases outside the gene matches. The chain's CDR3 is CSARDLREGRTQYF. The CDR3 nucleotides are TGCAGTGCTAGAGATTTAAGGGAGGGGCGGACGCAGTATTTT.

The genes are TRBV24-1 and TRBJ2-5; D is undetermined. TRBJ2-7 matches the DNA end more closely, so the J call is doubtful. There are 11 residues in the CDR3. CDR1 KGHDR and CDR2 SFDVKD come from the germline V gene. The CDR3 protein is CATSDFHEQYF. In DNA form, the CDR3 reads TGTGCCACCAGTGATTTTCACGAGCAGTACTTC.

This clonotype was seen many times. The rearrangement links TRBV9 to TRBJ2-1; 8 nucleotides agree with TRBD2. CDR1 SGDLS and CDR2 YYNGEE come from the germline V gene. V lost 3 bases, J lost 5 bases, and 16 bases stayed unmatched. CDR3 length: 18 amino acids. The DNA for the CDR3 is TGTGCCAGCAGCGCAGCTCAGGGAACTAGCGGAGCCAACAATGAGCAGTTCTTC. Translating gives CASSAAQGTSGANNEQFF. The full variable domain, with the rest looked up from reference TRBV9 and TRBJ2-1, is DSGVTQTPKHLITATGQRVTLRCSPRSGDLSVYWYQQSLDQGLQFLIQYYNGEERAKGNILERFSAQQFPDLHSELNLSSLELGDSALYFCASSAAQGTSGANNEQFFGPGTRLTVL.

The chain couples TRBV4-2 to TRBJ1-5, with D possibly matching TRBD1 (6 bases). V was shortened by 0 bases and J by 2 bases, with 8 bases between the two germline ends. Germline loops: CDR1 LGHNA, CDR2 YNFKEQ. CDR3 length: 15 amino acids. The CDR3 sequence is CASSQDGGRNQPQHF. CDR3 in DNA: TGTGCCAGCAGCCAAGATGGGGGGCGCAATCAGCCCCAGCATTTT.

A note on this clonotype: Mismatch with germline at one junction end may stem from a read error. This sequence joins TRBV19 and TRBJ1-2; D perhaps matches TRBD1 (5 bases). This CDR3 is built from 11 residues. Germline V lookup: CDR1 LNHDA, CDR2 SQIVND (reference sequence). Here the CDR3 reads CTSRDNYGYTF. DNA of the CDR3: TGTACCAGCCGGGACAACTATGGCTACACCTTC.

This clonotype was observed at least ten times. This sequence joins TRBV2 and TRBJ1-5; no clear D. V shed 8 bases and J shed 7 bases, with 15 bases lying between them. This CDR3 is 13 amino acids long. Germline V lookup: CDR1 SNHLY, CDR2 FYNNEI. The CDR3 reads CASSGRVLQPQHF. The CDR3, as DNA: TGTGCCAGCTCGGGCCGGGTTCTACAGCCCCAGCATTTT. The entire variable domain, with the rest obtained from reference TRBV2 and TRBJ1-5, is as follows: EPEVTQTPSHQVTQMGQEVILRCVPISNHLYFYWYRQILGQKVEFLVSFYNNEISEKSEIFDDQFSVERPDGSNFTLKIRSTKLEDSAMYFCASSGRVLQPQHFGDGTRLSIL.

The table lists this clonotype with many counts. This chain links TRBV9 with TRBJ2-1; D uncertain. CDR1 is SGDLS and CDR2 is YYNGEE in the germline V gene. Trimming took 4 bases from V and 5 from J, leaving 10 bases between them. This CDR3 has 13 residues. The CDR3 spells CASSSGPHNEQFF. CDR3 sequence (DNA): TGTGCCAGCAGCTCAGGACCTCACAATGAGCAGTTCTTC. Full variable domain (missing parts from reference TRBV9 and TRBJ2-1): DSGVTQTPKHLITATGQRVTLRCSPRSGDLSVYWYQQSLDQGLQFLIQYYNGEERAKGNILERFSAQQFPDLHSELNLSSLELGDSALYFCASSSGPHNEQFFGPGTRLTVL.

This clonotype occurred many times. V and J are TRBV19 and TRBJ1-5; D not certain. CDR1 LNHDA and CDR2 SQIVND come from the germline V gene (reference sequence). V was trimmed by 8 bases and J by 2 bases, leaving 7 bases between them. This CDR3 is 12 amino acids long. The CDR3 reads CASCHGNQPQHF. Written as DNA, the CDR3 is TGTGCCAGTTGTCACGGCAATCAGCCCCAGCATTTT.

The chain recombines TRBV6-1 with TRBJ1-1; D might be TRBD1 (6 bases). The V end lost 6 bases, the J end lost 1 base, and 12 bases lay between the germline ends. The germline V gene encodes CDR1 MNHNS and CDR2 SASEGT. The CDR3 covers 14 residues. CDR3 sequence reads: CASRTVGQNTEAFF. CDR3 coding DNA: TGTGCCAGCAGAACGGTGGGACAGAACACTGAAGCTTTCTTT.